The rows below give T cell receptor beta chains drawn from one sample of a study of T cell changes during pregnancy in multiple sclerosis. Generated by immunoSEQ multiplex PCR, the TCRdb table keeps only in-frame clones and is missing some. Of tens of thousands of clones in the sample, around 92% were seen once. Source: peripheral blood, taken in the first trimester of pregnancy. These receptors were taken from a female donor with multiple sclerosis, enrolled in a pregnancy study. CDR3s include the opening cysteine and the closing phenylalanine or tryptophan. Fields, in order: D gene, J gene, V gene, clone size, CDR3 protein, CDR3 DNA. A D gene is named only where the DNA matches it firmly. Some rows have no size entry. The others give once, few or many, or a class for an expanded clone.

>-|TRBJ2-1|TRBV28|-
CASSLYSFYNEQFF
TGTGCCAGCAGTTTGTATTCTTTTTACAATGAGCAGTTCTTC
>TRBD1|TRBJ2-1|TRBV7-2|-
CASSPTGAQYNEQFF
TGTGCCAGCAGCCCGACAGGGGCTCAGTACAATGAGCAGTTCTTC
>-|TRBJ2-7|TRBV7-2|-
CASSLTSYEQYF
TGTGCCAGCAGCTTGACTAGTTACGAGCAGTACTTC
>-|TRBJ1-5|TRBV28|-
CASSKTIRGGQHF
TGTGCCAGCAGCAAAACCATAAGGGGTGGGCAGCATTTT
>-|TRBJ2-5|TRBV4-3|-
CASSQGGTGGTQYF
TGCGCCAGCAGCCAGGGGGGGACAGGCGGGACCCAGTACTTC
>-|TRBJ1-1|TRBV7-9|few
CASSPGGGPNTEAFF
TGTGCCAGCAGCCCCGGCGGGGGACCGAACACTGAAGCTTTCTTT
>TRBD2|TRBJ2-3|TRBV10-2|-
CASSELTSGSRNTQYF
TGCGCCAGCAGTGAGTTGACTAGCGGGAGCAGGAATACGCAGTATTTT
>-|TRBJ2-7|TRBV2|-
CASSRTAYEQYF
TGTGCCAGCAGTCGGACAGCTTACGAGCAGTACTTC
>TRBD1|TRBJ2-7|TRBV7-2|-
CASSLQGPSYEQYF
TGTGCCAGCAGCCTACAGGGGCCGTCCTACGAGCAGTACTTC
>-|TRBJ2-7|TRBV19|-
CASSWGGPYEQYF
TGTGCCAGTAGTTGGGGAGGCCCCTACGAGCAGTACTTC
>TRBD1|TRBJ1-1|TRBV27|-
CASLAGTGMWAEAFF
TGTGCCAGCCTCGCCGGGACAGGGATGTGGGCTGAAGCTTTCTTT
>TRBD1|TRBJ2-1|TRBV9|-
CASSGGDRDGNEQFF
TGTGCCAGCTCAGGGGGGGACAGGGATGGCAATGAGCAGTTCTTC
>TRBD1|TRBJ1-2|TRBV5-4|-
CASSPPGTDNYGYTF
TGTGCCAGCAGTCCCCCCGGGACAGACAACTATGGCTACACCTTC
>-|TRBJ1-1|TRBV5-1|-
CASSKTTGNTEAFF
TGCGCCAGCAGCAAGACGACAGGGAACACTGAAGCTTTCTTT
>-|TRBJ2-7|TRBV7-9|-
CASSSPPRRQGNEQYF
TGTGCCAGCAGCTCCCCTCCCCGGCGCCAGGGGAACGAGCAGTACTTC
>-|TRBJ1-2|TRBV18|-
CASSPLVTGGRKSYTF
TGTGCCAGCTCACCATTGGTTACAGGCGGAAGGAAGAGCTACACCTTC
>TRBD1|TRBJ1-1|TRBV29-1|-
CSVGQGQWSTEAFF
TGCAGCGTCGGACAGGGGCAATGGAGCACTGAAGCTTTCTTT
>-|TRBJ1-3|TRBV2|-
CASSLSEVSGNTIYF
TGTGCCAGCAGTCTCAGTGAAGTCTCTGGAAACACCATATATTTT
>TRBD2|TRBJ2-1|TRBV7-9|once
CASSFYGGSSYNEQFF
TGTGCCAGCAGCTTTTATGGCGGGAGCTCCTACAATGAGCAGTTCTTC
>-|TRBJ2-7|TRBV7-2|-
CASSREIVLVDEQYF
TGTGCCAGCAGCCGGGAGATAGTTTTGGTGGACGAGCAGTACTTC
>-|TRBJ1-5|TRBV28|-
CASSPAGRTNVPQHF
TGTGCCAGCAGCCCCGCAGGCAGAACCAATGTGCCCCAGCATTTT
>TRBD2|TRBJ2-7|TRBV4-3|-
CASSQLTSATYEQYF
TGCGCCAGCAGCCAATTAACTAGCGCTACCTACGAGCAGTACTTC
>-|TRBJ1-1|TRBV29-1|-
CSAVTGSTEAFF
TGCAGCGCAGTAACAGGGTCCACTGAAGCTTTCTTT
>-|TRBJ1-1|TRBV7-9|-
CASSLAPGGTEAFF
TGTGCCAGCAGCTTAGCGCCCGGGGGCACTGAAGCTTTCTTT
>-|TRBJ1-1|TRBV7-2|once
CASSLQGYTEAFF
TGTGCCAGCAGCTTACAGGGGTACACTGAAGCTTTCTTT
>-|TRBJ1-3|TRBV25-1|-
CASEFLYRQPIYF
TGTGCCAGCGAATTTCTATACAGGCAGCCCATATATTTT
>TRBD1|TRBJ1-5|TRBV7-6|-
CASSSGTGRGQPQHF
TGTGCCAGCAGCTCAGGGACAGGGAGAGGCCAGCCCCAGCATTTT
>-|TRBJ1-2|TRBV28|once
CASSSDKAINYGYTF
TGTGCCAGCAGTTCGGACAAAGCTATCAACTATGGCTACACCTTC
>TRBD2|TRBJ2-5|TRBV9|-
CASSLASGSFQETQYF
TGTGCCAGCAGCCTTGCTAGCGGGAGCTTCCAAGAGACCCAGTACTTC
>TRBD2|TRBJ2-1|TRBV11-2|-
CASSSSGTSGRRYEQFF
TGTGCCAGCAGCTCTTCCGGGACTAGCGGGAGAAGGTATGAGCAGTTCTTC
>TRBD2|TRBJ2-1|TRBV12-5|-
CASGFKAGDRMNEQFF
TGTGCTAGTGGTTTTAAAGCGGGAGATAGAATGAATGAGCAGTTCTTC
>-|TRBJ2-2|TRBV6-6|-
CASSSQSVTNTGELFF
TGTGCCAGCAGTTCACAATCTGTAACGAACACCGGGGAGCTGTTTTTT
>-|TRBJ2-1|TRBV5-1|-
CASSLETGAAAYNEQFF
TGCGCCAGCAGCTTGGAGACTGGAGCAGCGGCATACAATGAGCAGTTCTTC
>-|TRBJ2-1|TRBV6-4|-
CVSSDSERDEQFF
TGTGTCAGCAGTGACTCAGAGCGGGATGAGCAGTTCTTC
>TRBD2|TRBJ2-1|TRBV11-3|-
CASSYYSGRATYNEQFF
TGTGCCAGCAGTTATTATAGCGGGAGGGCGACTTACAATGAGCAGTTCTTC
>-|TRBJ2-2|TRBV7-3|-
CASSQGLGGTGELFF
TGTGCCAGCAGCCAAGGACTAGGGGGGACCGGGGAGCTGTTTTTT
>-|TRBJ2-1|TRBV11-2|-
CASSLGRRAVEQFF
TGTGCCAGCAGCTTAGGCCGGAGGGCGGTTGAGCAGTTCTTC
>-|TRBJ2-1|TRBV2|-
CASNTGSSYNEQFF
TGTGCCAGCAACACAGGGAGCTCCTACAATGAGCAGTTCTTC
>TRBD1|TRBJ2-3|TRBV6-5|-
CASSYRDRGTDTQYF
TGTGCCAGCAGTTACAGAGACAGGGGTACAGATACGCAGTATTTT
>-|TRBJ1-3|TRBV18|-
CASSPDSTGNTIYF
TGTGCCAGCTCACCCGACAGTACGGGAAACACCATATATTTT
>-|TRBJ2-1|TRBV29-1|-
CSASSSWGPNEQFF
TGCAGCGCCTCGAGCTCCTGGGGGCCCAATGAGCAGTTCTTC
>-|TRBJ1-2|TRBV19|-
CASNGYGYTF
TGTGCCAGTAACGGCTATGGCTACACCTTC
>-|TRBJ2-7|TRBV5-1|-
CASSPSGLLYEQYF
TGCGCCAGCAGCCCTTCGGGACTTTTATACGAGCAGTACTTC
>-|TRBJ2-1|TRBV29-1|-
CSAHGPYNEQFF
TGCAGCGCGCATGGGCCCTACAATGAGCAGTTCTTC
>TRBD2|TRBJ2-1|TRBV7-2|-
CASSLEGTSGRFYNEQFF
TGTGCCAGCAGCTTAGAGGGCACTAGCGGGCGATTTTACAATGAGCAGTTCTTC
>TRBD2|TRBJ2-5|TRBV4-3|-
CASSQWGGRQETQYF
TGCGCCAGCAGCCAATGGGGGGGGAGACAAGAGACCCAGTACTTC
>-|TRBJ1-3|TRBV11-1|-
CASSLSTTFAPPGNTIYF
TGTGCCAGCAGCTTGTCTACGACTTTTGCTCCCCCTGGAAACACCATATATTTT
>-|TRBJ2-7|TRBV10-2|-
CASSGGYLGEEQYF
TGCGCCAGCAGTGGGGGCTACCTTGGAGAAGAGCAGTACTTC
>-|TRBJ2-7|TRBV6-1|-
CASSDETGSSYEQYF
TGTGCCAGCAGTGACGAGACAGGAAGCTCCTACGAGCAGTACTTC
>-|TRBJ1-2|TRBV28|-
CASSLLGLTNYGYTF
TGTGCCAGCAGTTTATTGGGCCTAACTAACTATGGCTACACCTTC
>TRBD2|TRBJ2-7|TRBV10-3|-
CAISQGLAYYEQYF
TGTGCCATCAGCCAGGGACTAGCGTATTACGAGCAGTACTTC